This is a list of T cell receptor beta chains from one sample in a study of shared clonotypes between healthy human individuals. Using immunoSEQ multiplex PCR, the repertoire was profiled, and TCRdb retains in-frame clones only, with some absent. Counted here are under 200,000 clones, approximately 92% occurring once; the ten biggest clones make up around 0.067%. Sequencing input: naive CD4+ T cells sorted from blood. The receptors here all came from a woman under 40 in good health. Each CDR3 is given with its conserved first and last residue. The order of the fields is CDR3 protein, J gene, V gene.

CASSPTSEGEQFF	TRBJ2-1	TRBV28
CASSLRAYDSGNTIYF	TRBJ1-3	TRBV28
CASSPSLRQPNTGELFF	TRBJ2-2	TRBV18
CASSPMGGKGTGELFF	TRBJ2-2	TRBV18
CASSQVVRTSGKNEQFF	TRBJ2-1	TRBV4-1
CASSAQAGLVGQETQYF	TRBJ2-5	TRBV9
CASSSPQGRMNTEAFF	TRBJ1-1	TRBV28
CASSVDGAFNEKLFF	TRBJ1-4	TRBV2
CASEGALAFF	TRBJ1-1	TRBV19
CASRVVHEQYF	TRBJ2-7	TRBV12-2
CASSLVAGDYEQYF	TRBJ2-7	TRBV7-1
CASSPDRGYTF	TRBJ1-2	TRBV5-1
CASSETGDYGYTF	TRBJ1-2	TRBV6-1
CASSPTGQGVGEQFF	TRBJ2-1	TRBV18
CASSTLGGGETGELFF	TRBJ2-2	TRBV19
CASSQKGNTEAFF	TRBJ1-1	TRBV14
CASSLWRHSEGEYEQYF	TRBJ2-7	TRBV5-1
CASSSVHQPQHF	TRBJ1-5	TRBV2
CASRVRGVQPQHF	TRBJ1-5	TRBV28
CASSSWNEQYF	TRBJ2-7	TRBV11-2
CASSLLTANEKLFF	TRBJ1-4	TRBV7-9
CASSLRGNQPQHF	TRBJ1-5	TRBV19
CASSQEASLMALAKNIQYF	TRBJ2-4	TRBV4-2
CASLTGTDNQPQHF	TRBJ1-5	TRBV18
CASSSTSGSGYEQYF	TRBJ2-7	TRBV18
CASSLSGWEGYGYTF	TRBJ1-2	TRBV9
CASSPRGLAGGAGELFF	TRBJ2-2	TRBV2
CASSLAWGNTDTQYF	TRBJ2-3	TRBV5-1
CASSPRASDGEQYF	TRBJ2-7	TRBV18
CASSLGVGRVGSGNTIYF	TRBJ1-3	TRBV28
CASSLGAGASTGELFF	TRBJ2-2	TRBV5-1
CAGVRGKDEQYF	-	TRBV27
CASSDRTSGRAQNREQYF	TRBJ2-7	TRBV6-4
CASSMGVGVGQPQHF	TRBJ1-5	TRBV19
CASSYLLNRGEQYF	TRBJ2-7	TRBV6-5
CASSLGLAGYNEQFF	TRBJ2-1	TRBV5-1
CASSGQSYGYTF	TRBJ1-2	TRBV7-2
CASSINNRGMGSPLHF	TRBJ1-6	TRBV19
CANALPTHGYTF	TRBJ1-2	TRBV2
CASSKDRVNTEAFF	TRBJ1-1	TRBV19
CASRPGTGYEQYF	TRBJ2-7	TRBV27
CASSFGIIYSYEQYF	TRBJ2-7	TRBV28
CASSLASYGYTF	TRBJ1-2	TRBV5-1
CASSGGGRGQYF	TRBJ2-7	TRBV10-1
CASSDGQGGEKLFF	TRBJ1-4	TRBV9
CASRTGDTGELFF	TRBJ2-2	TRBV10-1
CASSYQPNTEAFF	TRBJ1-1	TRBV13
CASSLTGYDYGYTF	TRBJ1-2	TRBV28
CASSLRGELYEQYF	TRBJ2-7	TRBV5-1
CASSPLSETQYF	TRBJ2-5	TRBV7-6
CASKGGGNYGYTF	TRBJ1-2	TRBV4-1
CASRREDYEQYF	TRBJ2-7	TRBV6-6
CAATGSGNTIYF	TRBJ1-3	TRBV28
CSVGIAGFRYNEQFF	TRBJ2-1	TRBV29-1
CASSLTGSPNTGELFF	TRBJ2-2	TRBV6-6
CASSLAGERNQPQHF	TRBJ1-5	TRBV5-1
CASSLAFEYEQYF	TRBJ2-7	TRBV11-3
CASSTYSGQVGNQPQHF	TRBJ1-5	TRBV5-6
CASSRGLIAIDEQFF	TRBJ2-1	TRBV19
CASSWGDRTTYEQYF	TRBJ2-7	TRBV5-6